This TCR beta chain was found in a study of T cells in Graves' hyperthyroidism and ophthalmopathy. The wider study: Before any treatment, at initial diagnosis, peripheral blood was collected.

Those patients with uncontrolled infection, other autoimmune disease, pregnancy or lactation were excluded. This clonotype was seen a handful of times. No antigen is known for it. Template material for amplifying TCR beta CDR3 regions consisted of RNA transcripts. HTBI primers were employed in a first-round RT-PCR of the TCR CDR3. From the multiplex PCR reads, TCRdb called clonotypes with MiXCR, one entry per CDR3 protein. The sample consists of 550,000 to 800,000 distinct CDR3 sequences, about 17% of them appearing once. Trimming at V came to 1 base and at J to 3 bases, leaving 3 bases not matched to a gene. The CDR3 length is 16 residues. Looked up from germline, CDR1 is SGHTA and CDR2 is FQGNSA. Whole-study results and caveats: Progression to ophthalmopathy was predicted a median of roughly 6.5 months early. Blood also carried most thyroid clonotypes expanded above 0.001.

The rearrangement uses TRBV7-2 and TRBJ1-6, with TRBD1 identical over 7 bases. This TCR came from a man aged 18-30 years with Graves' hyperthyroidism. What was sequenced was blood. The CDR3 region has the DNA TGTGCCAGCAGCTTAGGGGACAGCCTCTATAATTCACCCCTCCACTTT. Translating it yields CASSLGDSLYNSPLHF.